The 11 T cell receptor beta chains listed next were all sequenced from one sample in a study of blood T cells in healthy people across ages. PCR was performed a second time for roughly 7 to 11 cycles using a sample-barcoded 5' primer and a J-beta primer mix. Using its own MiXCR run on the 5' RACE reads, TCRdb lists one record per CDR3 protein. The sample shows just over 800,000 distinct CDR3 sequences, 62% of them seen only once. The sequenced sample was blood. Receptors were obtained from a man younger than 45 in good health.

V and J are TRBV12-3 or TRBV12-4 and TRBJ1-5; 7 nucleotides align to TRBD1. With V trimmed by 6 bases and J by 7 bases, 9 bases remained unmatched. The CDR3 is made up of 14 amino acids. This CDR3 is CASSADRVGQPQHF. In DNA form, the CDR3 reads TGTGCCAGCAGCGCAGACAGGGTAGGGCAGCCCCAGCATTTT.

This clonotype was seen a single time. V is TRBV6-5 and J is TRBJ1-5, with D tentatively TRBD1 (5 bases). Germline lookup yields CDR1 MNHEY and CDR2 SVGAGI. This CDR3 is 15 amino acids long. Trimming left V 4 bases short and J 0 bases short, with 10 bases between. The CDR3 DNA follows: TGTGCCAGCAGTTCGGACATCGATAGCAATCAGCCCCAGCATTTT. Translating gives CASSSDIDSNQPQHF.

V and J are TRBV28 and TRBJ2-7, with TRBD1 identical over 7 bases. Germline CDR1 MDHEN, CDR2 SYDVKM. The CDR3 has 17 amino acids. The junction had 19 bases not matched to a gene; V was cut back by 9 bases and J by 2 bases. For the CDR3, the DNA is TGTGCCAGATATAAGAAGGACGGGACAGCCGATCCCTACGAGCAGTACTTC. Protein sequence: CARYKKDGTADPYEQYF.

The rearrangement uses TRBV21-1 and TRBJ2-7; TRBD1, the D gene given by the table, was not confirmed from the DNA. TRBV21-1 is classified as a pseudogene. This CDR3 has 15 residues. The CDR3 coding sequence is TGTGCCAGCAGCAAAGCGGCATCCGGGAGCTACGAGCAGTACTTC. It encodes CASSKAASGSYEQYF.

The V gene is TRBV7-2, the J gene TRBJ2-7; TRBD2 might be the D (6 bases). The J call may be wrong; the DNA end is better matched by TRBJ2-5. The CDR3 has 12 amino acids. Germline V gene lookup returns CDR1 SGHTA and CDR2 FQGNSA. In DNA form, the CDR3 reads TGTGCCAGCACAGCTTCCGGGGGGACCCAGTACTTC. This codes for CASTASGGTQYF.

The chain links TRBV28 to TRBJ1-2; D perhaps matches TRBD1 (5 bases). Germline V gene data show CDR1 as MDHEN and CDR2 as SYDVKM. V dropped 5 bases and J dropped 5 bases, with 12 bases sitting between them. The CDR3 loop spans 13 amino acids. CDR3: CASSIGTLYGYTF. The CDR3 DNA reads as TGTGCCAGCAGTATCGGGACTCTGTATGGCTACACCTTC.

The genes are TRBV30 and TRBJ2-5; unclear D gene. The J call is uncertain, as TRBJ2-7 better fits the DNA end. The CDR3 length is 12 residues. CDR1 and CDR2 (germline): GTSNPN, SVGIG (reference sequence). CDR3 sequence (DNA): TGTGCCTGGGAGGCGAGCTCCTACGAGCAGTACTTC. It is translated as CAWEASSYEQYF.

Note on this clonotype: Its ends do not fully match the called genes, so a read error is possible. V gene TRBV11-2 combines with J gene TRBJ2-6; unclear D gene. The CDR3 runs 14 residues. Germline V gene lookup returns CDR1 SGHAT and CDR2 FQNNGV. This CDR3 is CASGLSTGANVLTF. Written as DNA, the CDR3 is TGTGCCAGCGGCTTGAGTACTGGGGCCAACGTCCTGACTTTC.

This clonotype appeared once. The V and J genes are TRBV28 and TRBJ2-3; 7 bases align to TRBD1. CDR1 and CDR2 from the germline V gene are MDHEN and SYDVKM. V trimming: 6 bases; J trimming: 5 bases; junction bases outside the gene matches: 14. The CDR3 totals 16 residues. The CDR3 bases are TGTGCCAGCAGCCCAAAAAGAACAGGGGTCCAAGATACGCAGTATTTT. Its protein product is CASSPKRTGVQDTQYF. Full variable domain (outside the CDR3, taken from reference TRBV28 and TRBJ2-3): DVKVTQSSRYLVKRTGEKVFLECVQDMDHENMFWYRQDPGLGLRLIYFSYDVKMKEKGDIPEGYSVSREKKERFSLILESASTNQTSMYLCASSPKRTGVQDTQYFGPGTRLTVL.

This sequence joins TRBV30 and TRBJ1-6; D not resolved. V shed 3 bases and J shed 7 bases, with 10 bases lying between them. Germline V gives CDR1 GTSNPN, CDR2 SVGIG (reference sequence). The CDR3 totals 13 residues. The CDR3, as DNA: TGTGCCTGGAGGACCGCGGGGAATTCACCCCTCCACTTT. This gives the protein CAWRTAGNSPLHF.

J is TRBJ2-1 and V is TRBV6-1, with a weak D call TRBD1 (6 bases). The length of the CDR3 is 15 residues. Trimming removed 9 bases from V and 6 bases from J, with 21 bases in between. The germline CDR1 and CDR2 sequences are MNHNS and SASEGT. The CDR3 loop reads CASGFIQQGGNEQFF. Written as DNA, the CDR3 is TGTGCCAGTGGGTTCATCCAGCAAGGGGGCAATGAGCAGTTCTTC.